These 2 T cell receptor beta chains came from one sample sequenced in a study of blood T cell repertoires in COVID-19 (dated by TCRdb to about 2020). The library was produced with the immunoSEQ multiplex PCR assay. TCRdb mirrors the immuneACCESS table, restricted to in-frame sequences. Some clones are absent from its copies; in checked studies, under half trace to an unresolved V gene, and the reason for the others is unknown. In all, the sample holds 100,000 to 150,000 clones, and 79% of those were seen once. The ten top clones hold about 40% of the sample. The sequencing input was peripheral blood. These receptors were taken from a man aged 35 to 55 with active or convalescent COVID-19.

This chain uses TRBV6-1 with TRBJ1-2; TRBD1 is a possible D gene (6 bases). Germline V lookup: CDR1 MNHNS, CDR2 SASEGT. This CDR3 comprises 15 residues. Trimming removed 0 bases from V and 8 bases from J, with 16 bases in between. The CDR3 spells CASSEAGRGGDGYTF. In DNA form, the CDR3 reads TGTGCCAGCAGTGAAGCGGGAAGAGGGGGGGACGGCTACACCTTC.

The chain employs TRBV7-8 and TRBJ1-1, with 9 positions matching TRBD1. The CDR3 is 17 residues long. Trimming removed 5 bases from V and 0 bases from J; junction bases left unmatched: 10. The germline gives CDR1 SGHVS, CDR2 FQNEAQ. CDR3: CASSLSGTGTLNTEAFF. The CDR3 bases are TGTGCCAGCAGCCTAAGCGGGACAGGGACCTTGAACACTGAAGCTTTCTTT. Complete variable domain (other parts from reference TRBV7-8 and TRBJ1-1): GAGVSQSPRYKVAKRGQDVALRCDPISGHVSLFWYQQALGQGPEFLTYFQNEAQLDKSGLPSDRFFAERPEGSVSTLKIQRTQQEDSAVYLCASSLSGTGTLNTEAFFGQGTRLTVV.